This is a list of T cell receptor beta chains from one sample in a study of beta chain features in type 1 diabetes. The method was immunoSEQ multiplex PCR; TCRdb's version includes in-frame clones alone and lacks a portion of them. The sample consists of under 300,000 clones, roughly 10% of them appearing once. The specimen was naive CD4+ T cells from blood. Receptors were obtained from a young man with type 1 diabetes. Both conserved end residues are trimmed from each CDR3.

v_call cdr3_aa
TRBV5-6 ASSATGGNQPQH
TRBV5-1 ASSFTGGGYT
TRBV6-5 ASSKGQGTNYGYT
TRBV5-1 ASSFAGRDQPQH
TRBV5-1 ASSSPGQETQY
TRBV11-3 ASSRGADNEQF
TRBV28 ASSSRQGYEQY
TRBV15 ATSSAIGRGSNEQF
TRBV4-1 ASSQVGEQF
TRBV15 ATSRVVRGAGEETQY
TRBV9 ASSPERIRSSASEQF
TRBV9 ASSVASAGGRTGELF
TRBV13 ASSADRGPYNEQF
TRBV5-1 ASSLPTSGLSYNEQF
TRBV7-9 ASSLRDYQPQH
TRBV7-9 ASSKGAGGYEQY
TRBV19 ASVRDSSNYGYT
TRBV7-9 ASSLGDYWEETQY
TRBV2 ASSELQEQY
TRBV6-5 ASSLGGSGYEQY
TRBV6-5 ASRGGGDIQY
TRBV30 AWTPSAGLSSGANVLT
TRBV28 ASTSLGWRNEQY
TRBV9 ASSLQGSGANVLT
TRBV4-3 ASSQDYLWGGNQPQH
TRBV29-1 SGSGTALHTEAF
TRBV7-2 ASSPGNEETQY
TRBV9 ASSVGAGGNTDTQY
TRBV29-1 SVAPGHNTEAF
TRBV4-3 ASSPAGAGELF
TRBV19 ASSPGSDTQY
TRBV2 ASRYSPGTDTQY
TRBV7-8 ASSKTGLARSYNEQF
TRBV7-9 ASSFSGGGTDTQY
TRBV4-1 ASSQVYRVGPQH
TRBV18 ASSPSPGGNQPQH
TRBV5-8 ASSFSLAGVETQY
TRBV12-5 ASGLVLGQGSQPQH
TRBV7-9 ASSLSYEQY
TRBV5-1 ASSFTGVPGTDTQY
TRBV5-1 ASNLGTSGRTDTQY
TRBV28 ASSSAGERKY
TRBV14 ASSQITGQGLETQY
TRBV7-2 ASSSTGRGGYT
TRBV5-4 ASSLPGLNTGELF
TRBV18 ASSRTGTGKNIQY
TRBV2 ASSDEGQPQH
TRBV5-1 ASSLLAGSYNEQF
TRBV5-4 ASSLAETSGETQY
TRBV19 ASSPRDGSFSNQPQH
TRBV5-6 ASSLLQQAMDTQY
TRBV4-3 ASSQEGIRGGGSPLH
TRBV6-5 ATQDRSSGNTIY
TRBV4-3 ASSQEYGQGPTIY
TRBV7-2 ANSSRDRRSAQY
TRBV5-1 ASSAGLTQGETQY
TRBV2 ASSAERGVLYEQY
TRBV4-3 ASSQEGSGGGETQY
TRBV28 ASTLTSGETYEQY
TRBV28 ASSFPGNQPQH